This T cell receptor beta chain appears in the sequencing data of a study of CD8 T cells in acute hepatitis C reinfection. Comment on this clone: Antigen specificity is unknown.

Study results and caveats: Regardless of outcome, 10 to 15 public clonotypes appeared, one using V04-02/J02-02. NS3-1073 specific cells were too rare to sort at chronic follow-up.

Sample time point: naive CD8 control sorted from an acute-time-point sample. Donors were people who inject drugs, followed every 3 months. This table comes from immunoSEQ multiplex PCR, and its TCRdb copy is limited to in-frame clones, with some not included. The sample contains approximately 41,000 clones, around nine tenths of which appear only once. This CDR3 is 13 amino acids long. V lost 2 bases to trimming and J lost 1 base, with 6 bases between them. Germline CDR1 SGDLS, CDR2 YYNGEE. The V call is TRBV9, the J call TRBJ1-1; no firm D call. The sample taken for sequencing was naive CD8+ T cells from PBMCs. The receptor was derived from a young man with chronic hepatitis C. The CDR3 DNA follows: TGTGCCAGCAGCGTGGTACGGAACACTGAAGCTTTCTTT. It translates to CASSVVRNTEAFF.